A single sample gave rise to the 17 T cell receptor beta chains below, sequenced in a study of shared clonotypes between healthy human individuals. Sequencing used immunoSEQ multiplex PCR; TCRdb keeps in-frame clones, though not all of them. The data show about 1 million clones, with under 80% seen just once and 1.4% held by the top ten. Sequenced: memory CD4+ T cells sorted from blood. The subset denotes: CD45RA-negative fraction. The receptors were gathered from a man between 18 and 35 years old in good health.

V gene TRBV5-1 combines with J gene TRBJ2-7; D might be TRBD2 (6 bases). CDR1 and CDR2 from the germline V gene are SGHRS and YFSETQ. The V end lost 0 bases, the J end lost 2 bases, and 15 bases lay between the germline ends. The CDR3 has 16 amino acids. The CDR3 loop reads CASSLVASATTYEQYF. The CDR3 DNA sequence: TGCGCCAGCAGCTTGGTGGCTAGCGCAACCACCTACGAGCAGTACTTC.

This clone has only one observation. The CDR3 loop is CASSEHVSGTEAFF. The CDR3 DNA sequence: TGTGCCAGCAGTGAGCATGTTTCAGGGACTGAAGCTTTCTTT. The chain recombines TRBV25-1 with TRBJ1-1, with D possibly matching TRBD1 (5 bases). This CDR3 contains 14 residues. Trimming removed 3 bases from V and 5 bases from J, with 13 bases in between. The germline V gene encodes CDR1 MGHDK and CDR2 SYGVNS.

As for this clone: Other DNA sequences in this specimen translate into the identical CDR3. J is TRBJ1-1 and V is TRBV6-5; D is unresolved. CDR1 is MNHEY, CDR2 SVGAGI, per germline. Trimming removed 3 bases from V and 8 bases from J, with 10 bases in between. The CDR3 consists of 12 residues. The chain's CDR3 is CASSYSGREAFF. The DNA for the CDR3 is TGTGCCAGCAGTTATTCCGGTCGAGAAGCTTTCTTT.

About this clone itself: Other DNA sequences within the sample encode an identical CDR3. The J gene is TRBJ2-5, the V gene TRBV5-1; no clear D gene. CDR3 size: 12 residues. Between the trimmed V and J ends, which lost 4 bases and 2 bases, there was a span of 6 bases. Per the germline V gene, CDR1 is SGHRS and CDR2 is YFSETQ. CDR3 sequence: CASSANQETQYF. CDR3 bases: TGCGCCAGCAGCGCGAATCAAGAGACCCAGTACTTC.

About this clone: The sample contains more than one DNA sequence encoding this CDR3. This chain connects TRBV6-5 to TRBJ1-6; D gene uncertain. The ends were cut back, 3 bases at V and 6 bases at J, with 6 bases in the middle. The germline V gene encodes CDR1 MNHEY and CDR2 SVGAGI. The CDR3 sequence is 13 residues long. The CDR3: CASSYRGNSPLHF. DNA of the CDR3: TGTGCCAGCAGTTATCGGGGTAATTCACCCCTCCACTTT.

The rearrangement uses TRBV10-1 and TRBJ1-4; 7 bases align to TRBD1. The CDR3 consists of 13 residues. CDR1 WNHNN and CDR2 SYGVQD come from the germline V gene (reference sequence). The trim removed 3 bases at V and 8 bases at J, leaving 3 bases unmatched. The CDR3 DNA is TGCGCCAGCAGTGAATACAGGGGCGAAAAACTGTTTTTT. As protein: CASSEYRGEKLFF.

In DNA, the CDR3 is TGTGCCAGCAGCCCAGGGAATGTGGGTCCCTCCTACGAGCAGTACTTC. As protein: CASSPGNVGPSYEQYF. The rearrangement uses TRBV5-5 and TRBJ2-7, with D perhaps matching TRBD1 (5 bases). This CDR3 region has 16 residues. Germline assignment: CDR1 SGHKS and CDR2 YYEKEE (reference sequence). Trimming pared 4 bases from V and 0 bases from J, leaving 17 bases between. The variable domain in full, completed from reference TRBV5-5 and TRBJ2-7, reads DAGVTQSPTHLIKTRGQQVTLRCSPISGHKSVSWYQQVLGQGPQFIFQYYEKEERGRGNFPDRFSARQFPNYSSELNVNALLLGDSALYLCASSPGNVGPSYEQYFGPGTRLTVT.

The CDR3 sequence is CASGEVAVSGANVLTF. For the CDR3, the DNA is TGTGCCAGCGGGGAGGTCGCGGTCTCTGGGGCCAACGTCCTGACTTTC. The chain carries TRBV2 and TRBJ2-6, with TRBD2 as a possible D gene (6 bases). This CDR3 has 16 residues. With 8 bases removed from V and 0 bases from J, the gap between germline ends came to 14 bases. CDR1 and CDR2 from the germline V gene are SNHLY and FYNNEI. The full variable domain, its missing parts supplied by reference TRBV2 and TRBJ2-6, is EPEVTQTPSHQVTQMGQEVILRCVPISNHLYFYWYRQILGQKVEFLVSFYNNEISEKSEIFDDQFSVERPDGSNFTLKIRSTKLEDSAMYFCASGEVAVSGANVLTFGAGSRLTVL.

The gene calls are TRBV12-5 and TRBJ2-5; 10 nucleotides align to TRBD2. The DNA end favors TRBJ2-7, so the J call may be wrong. The CDR3 extends over 14 amino acids. Germline V CDR1 and CDR2: LGHNT, FRNRAP. In DNA, the CDR3 is TGTGCTAGTGCCCGACGGCTAGCGGGAGACGAGCAGTACTTC. Its translation: CASARRLAGDEQYF.

This chain uses TRBV2 with TRBJ2-2; 12 nucleotides agree with TRBD2. V dropped 3 bases and J dropped 2; count of bases not matched to a gene: 4. CDR3 size: 17 residues. Germline values: CDR1 SNHLY, CDR2 FYNNEI. The CDR3 nucleotides read TGTGCCAGCAGTGAGGGACTAGCGGGCCGAAACACCGGGGAGCTGTTTTTT. It specifies CASSEGLAGRNTGELFF.

The chain combines TRBV9 with TRBJ2-3, with 7 bases aligning to TRBD1. V gave up 0 bases and J gave up 1 base; unmatched junction bases: 2. Germline V gives CDR1 SGDLS, CDR2 YYNGEE. The CDR3 is made up of 15 amino acids. CDR3 sequence (DNA): TGTGCCAGCAGCGTAGTTGACAGGGGCACAGATACGCAGTATTTT. This encodes CASSVVDRGTDTQYF. Variable domain in full (rest from reference TRBV9 and TRBJ2-3): DSGVTQTPKHLITATGQRVTLRCSPRSGDLSVYWYQQSLDQGLQFLIQYYNGEERAKGNILERFSAQQFPDLHSELNLSSLELGDSALYFCASSVVDRGTDTQYFGPGTRLTVL.

The J gene is TRBJ1-1, the V gene TRBV5-1; tentative D call: TRBD1 (6 bases). Germline CDR1 SGHRS, CDR2 YFSETQ. V dropped 4 bases and J dropped 1 base, with 11 bases sitting between them. This CDR3 region has 14 residues. CDR3 protein: CASSQGTPNTEAFF. CDR3 DNA sequence: TGCGCCAGCAGCCAGGGGACTCCGAACACTGAAGCTTTCTTT.

This chain joins TRBV9 and TRBJ2-7; no firm D call. This CDR3 has 13 amino acids. Per germline, CDR1 SGDLS and CDR2 YYNGEE. The V end lost 4 bases, the J end lost 7 bases, and 15 bases lay between the germline ends. CDR3 in amino acids: CASSSSGLLEQYF. The DNA for the CDR3 is TGTGCCAGCAGCTCCTCGGGCCTCCTGGAGCAGTACTTC.

The V and J genes are TRBV7-9 and TRBJ2-1, with D tentatively TRBD2 (6 bases). V was cut by 2 bases and J by 5 bases, with 13 bases left in between. Germline CDR1 is SEHNR and CDR2 is FQNEAQ (reference sequence). The CDR3 runs 15 residues. The CDR3 here is CASSLIPGGDNEQFF. For the CDR3, the DNA is TGTGCCAGCAGCTTAATTCCCGGGGGAGACAATGAGCAGTTCTTC.

J is TRBJ2-3 and V is TRBV28, with 15 positions matching TRBD2. The J segment lost 0 bases and the V segment lost 6 bases, leaving 7 bases of the junction unmatched. The CDR3 loop spans 18 amino acids. The germline gives CDR1 MDHEN, CDR2 SYDVKM. CDR3 in amino acids: CASSQWTSGGASTDTQYF. In nucleotides, the CDR3 is TGTGCCAGCAGCCAGTGGACTAGCGGGGGGGCTAGCACAGATACGCAGTATTTT.

In DNA, the CDR3 is TGCGCCAGCAGCTTGGAGGGGCTAGCCAAAAACATTCAGTACTTC. It specifies CASSLEGLAKNIQYF. The chain employs TRBV5-1 and TRBJ2-4; D perhaps matches TRBD1 (5 bases). Germline V CDR1 and CDR2: SGHRS, YFSETQ. V was shortened by 0 bases and J by 0 bases, with 7 bases between the two germline ends. CDR3 length equals 15 residues.

The chain combines TRBV7-3 with TRBJ1-1, with D maybe TRBD1 (5 bases). V was clipped by 1 base and J by 5 bases, with 11 bases between them. The CDR3 runs to 14 residues. CDR1 SGHTA and CDR2 FQGTGA come from the germline V gene. CDR3 amino acids: CASSLNQGVTEAFF. DNA for the CDR3: TGTGCCAGCAGCTTAAACCAGGGTGTGACTGAAGCTTTCTTT.